A single sample gave rise to the 10 T cell receptor beta chains below, sequenced in a study of blood T cell repertoires in COVID-19 (dated by TCRdb to the early 2020s). The library relied on the immunoSEQ multiplex PCR assay. In TCRdb, the immuneACCESS table is reduced to in-frame sequences with V and J assigned. These tables do not hold every clone; where another copy was compared, an unresolved V gene accounts for under half, and the others remain unexplained. This sample has some 150,000 clones in its table, and roughly four fifths of those were observed once. Under 3% of the sample is in the top ten clones. The sample was peripheral blood. The receptor set was obtained from a human donor with acute or convalescent COVID-19. The donor label of this sample is uncertain.

The chain combines TRBV18 with TRBJ1-2; 11 bases agree with TRBD1. The ends lost 4 bases at V and 2 bases at J; junction bases unmatched: 3. The CDR3 spans 15 residues. CDR1 is KGHSH and CDR2 is LQKENI in the germline V gene. CDR3 nucleotides: TGTGCCAGCTCACAAGGACAGGGGGCGAACTATGGCTACACCTTC. This sequence encodes CASSQGQGANYGYTF. The variable domain in full, with the rest retrieved from reference TRBV18 and TRBJ1-2, is NAGVMQNPRHLVRRRGQEARLRCSPMKGHSHVYWYRQLPEEGLKFMVYLQKENIIDESGMPKERFSAEFPKEGPSILRIQQVVRGDSAAYFCASSQGQGANYGYTFGSGTRLTVV.

CDR3 residues: CASSLRAANNEQFF. CDR3 sequence (DNA): TGTGCCAGCAGCCTCCGAGCGGCCAACAATGAGCAGTTCTTC. V and J are TRBV3-1 (or the pseudogene TRBV3-2) and TRBJ2-1; D is perhaps TRBD2 (5 bases). The length of the CDR3 is 14 residues. Trimming left V 4 bases short and J 5 bases short, with 12 bases between. In germline, CDR1 is LGHDT, CDR2 YNNKEL (reference sequence).

The chain combines TRBV5-4 with TRBJ2-5; 14 nucleotides match TRBD2. The germline gives CDR1 SGHNT, CDR2 YYREEE (reference sequence). V was clipped by 2 bases and J by 5 bases; unmatched bases: 5. The CDR3 is made up of 16 amino acids. Here the CDR3 reads CASSLFRTSGRETQYF. In DNA, the CDR3 is TGTGCCAGCAGCTTATTCCGGACTAGCGGGAGGGAGACCCAGTACTTC. The full variable domain, in which reference TRBV5-4 and TRBJ2-5 provide the parts outside the CDR3, is ETGVTQSPTHLIKTRGQQVTLRCSSQSGHNTVSWYQQALGQGPQFIFQYYREEENGRGNFPPRFSGLQFPNYSSELNVNALELDDSALYLCASSLFRTSGRETQYFGPGTRLLVL.

The chain employs TRBV11-2 and TRBJ2-3; perhaps TRBD2 as D (6 bases). V gave up 5 bases and J gave up 8 bases, with 11 bases separating them. Germline CDR1 is SGHAT and CDR2 is FQNNGV. The CDR3 has 12 residues. Written as DNA, the CDR3 is TGTGCCAGCAGCCGACTAGTGGGTACGCAGTATTTT. Protein: CASSRLVGTQYF.

The chain has TRBV18 and TRBJ1-4; 7 bases fit TRBD1. With 1 base clipped from V and 8 bases from J, the junction kept 4 bases outside the gene matches. This CDR3 has 14 residues. Germline V CDR1 and CDR2: KGHSH, LQKENI. The CDR3 bases are TGTGCCAGCTCACCACAGGGGGCGCAGGAAAAACTGTTTTTT. Protein product: CASSPQGAQEKLFF.

The chain combines TRBV11-2 with TRBJ2-1; 14 nucleotides line up with TRBD2. The ends lost 5 bases at V and 6 bases at J; junction bases unmatched: 6. Looked up from germline, CDR1 is SGHAT and CDR2 is FQNNGV. The CDR3 totals 16 residues. The CDR3 bases are TGTGCCAGCAGCACCCCGGGACTAGCGGGAGCCAATGAGCAGTTCTTC. Translating it yields CASSTPGLAGANEQFF.

The genes are TRBV30 and TRBJ2-2; D may be TRBD1 (6 bases). CDR3 length: 14 amino acids. Germline CDR1 is GTSNPN and CDR2 is SVGIG (reference sequence). Trimming cost V 4 bases and J 5 bases, with 14 bases left between them. In DNA, the CDR3 is TGTGCCTGGAAATTGGGACACCATACCGGGGAGCTGTTTTTT. Protein sequence: CAWKLGHHTGELFF.

V gene TRBV3-1 (or the pseudogene TRBV3-2) combines with J gene TRBJ2-7; D is unclear. Germline values: CDR1 LGHDT, CDR2 YNNKEL (reference sequence). CDR3 size: 11 residues. The V end lost 5 bases, the J end lost 6 bases, and 8 bases lay between the germline ends. The DNA for the CDR3 is TGTGCCAGCAGCTACGAGGCCGAGCAGTACTTC. This translates into CASSYEAEQYF.

The chain joins TRBV4-1 to TRBJ2-7, with 8 bases fitting TRBD2. The CDR3 extends over 15 amino acids. After removal of 3 bases from V and 2 bases from J, the junction contained 6 bases not matched to a gene. Germline loops: CDR1 MGHRA, CDR2 YSYEKL. CDR3 coding DNA: TGCGCCAGCAGCCAGTCGGGACTAGACACCTACGAGCAGTACTTC. Its translation: CASSQSGLDTYEQYF.

This chain links TRBV6-6 with TRBJ1-4; D may be TRBD1 (6 bases). Germline V gene lookup returns CDR1 MNHNY and CDR2 SVGAGI (reference sequence). This CDR3 has 16 amino acids. V was cut by 2 bases and J by 8 bases, with 18 bases left in between. The CDR3 DNA reads as TGTGCCAGCAGTTACAGTGGGGGGGGGCAGGGGGAAAAACTGTTTTTT. Protein product: CASSYSGGGQGEKLFF.